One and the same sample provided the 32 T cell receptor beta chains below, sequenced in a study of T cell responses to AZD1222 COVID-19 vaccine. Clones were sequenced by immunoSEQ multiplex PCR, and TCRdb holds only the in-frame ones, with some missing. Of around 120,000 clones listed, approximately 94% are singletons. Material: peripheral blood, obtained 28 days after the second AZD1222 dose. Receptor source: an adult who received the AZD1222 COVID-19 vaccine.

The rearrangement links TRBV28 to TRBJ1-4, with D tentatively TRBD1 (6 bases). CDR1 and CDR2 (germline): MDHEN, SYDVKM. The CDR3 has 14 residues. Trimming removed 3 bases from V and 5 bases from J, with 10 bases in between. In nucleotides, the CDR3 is TGTGCCAGCAGTTTGGGCAGGGGAAATGAAAAACTGTTTTTT. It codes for CASSLGRGNEKLFF. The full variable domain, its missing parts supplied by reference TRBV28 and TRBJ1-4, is DVKVTQSSRYLVKRTGEKVFLECVQDMDHENMFWYRQDPGLGLRLIYFSYDVKMKEKGDIPEGYSVSREKKERFSLILESASTNQTSMYLCASSLGRGNEKLFFGSGTQLSVL.

The CDR3 DNA sequence: TGTGCCAGCAGCTTGATGGGTGTTCCGTCCGAGACCCAGTACTTC. Its translation is CASSLMGVPSETQYF. V usage is TRBV5-6 and J usage is TRBJ2-5; D unresolved. Per germline, CDR1 SGHDT and CDR2 YYEEEE. The CDR3 contains 15 residues. Trimming left V 1 base short and J 5 bases short, with 15 bases between.

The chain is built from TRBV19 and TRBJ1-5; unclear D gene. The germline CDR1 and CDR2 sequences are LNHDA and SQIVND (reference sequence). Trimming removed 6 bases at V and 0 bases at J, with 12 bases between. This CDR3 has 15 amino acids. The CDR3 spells CASSLGVDSNQPQHF. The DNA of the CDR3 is TGTGCCAGTAGCCTGGGCGTGGATAGCAATCAGCCCCAGCATTTT.

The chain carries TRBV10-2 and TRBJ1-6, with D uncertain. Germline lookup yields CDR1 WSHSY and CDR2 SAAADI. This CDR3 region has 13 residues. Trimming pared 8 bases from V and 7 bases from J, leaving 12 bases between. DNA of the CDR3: TGCGCCAGCTGGCGCTCGGGAAATTCACCCCTCCACTTT. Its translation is CASWRSGNSPLHF.

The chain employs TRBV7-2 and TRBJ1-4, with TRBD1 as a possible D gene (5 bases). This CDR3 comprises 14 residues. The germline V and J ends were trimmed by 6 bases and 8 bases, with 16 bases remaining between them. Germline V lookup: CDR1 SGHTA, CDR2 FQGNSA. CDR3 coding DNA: TGTGCCAGCAGTTCCACGGGGCTGCGAGAAAAACTGTTTTTT. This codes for CASSSTGLREKLFF.

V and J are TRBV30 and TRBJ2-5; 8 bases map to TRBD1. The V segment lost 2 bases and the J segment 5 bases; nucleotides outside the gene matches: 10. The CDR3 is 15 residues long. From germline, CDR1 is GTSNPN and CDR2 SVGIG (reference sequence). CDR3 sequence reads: CAWSKRAGGWETQYF. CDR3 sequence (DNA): TGTGCCTGGAGTAAACGAGCAGGGGGCTGGGAGACCCAGTACTTC.

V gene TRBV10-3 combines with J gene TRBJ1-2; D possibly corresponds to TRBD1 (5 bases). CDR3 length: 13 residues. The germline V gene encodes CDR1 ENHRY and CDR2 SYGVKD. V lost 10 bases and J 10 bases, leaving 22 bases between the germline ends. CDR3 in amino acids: CATTKDVQDSYTF. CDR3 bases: TGTGCCACTACTAAAGATGTACAGGACTCCTACACCTTC.

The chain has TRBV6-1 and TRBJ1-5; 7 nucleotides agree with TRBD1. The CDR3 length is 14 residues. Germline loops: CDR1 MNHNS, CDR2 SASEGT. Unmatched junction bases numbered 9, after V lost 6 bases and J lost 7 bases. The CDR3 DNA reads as TGTGCCAGCAGGGGGCAGGGGGTAAAGCAGCCCCAGCATTTT. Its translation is CASRGQGVKQPQHF.

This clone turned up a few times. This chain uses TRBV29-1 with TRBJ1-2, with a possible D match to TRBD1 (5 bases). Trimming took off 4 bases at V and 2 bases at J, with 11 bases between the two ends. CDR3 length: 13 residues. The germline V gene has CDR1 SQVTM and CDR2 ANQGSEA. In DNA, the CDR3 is TGCAGCGTTGGCTTACAGGCGAACTATGGCTACACCTTC. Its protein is CSVGLQANYGYTF.

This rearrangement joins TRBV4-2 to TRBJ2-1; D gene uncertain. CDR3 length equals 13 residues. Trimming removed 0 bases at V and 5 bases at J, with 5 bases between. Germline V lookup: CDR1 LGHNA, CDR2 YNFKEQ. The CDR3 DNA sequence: TGTGCCAGCAGCCAAGAAATAAACAATGAGCAGTTCTTC. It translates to CASSQEINNEQFF.

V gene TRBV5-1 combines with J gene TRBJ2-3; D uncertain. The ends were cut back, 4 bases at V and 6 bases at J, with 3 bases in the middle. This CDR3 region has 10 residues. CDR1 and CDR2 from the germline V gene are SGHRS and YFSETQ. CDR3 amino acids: CASSGDTQYF. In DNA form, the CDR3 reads TGCGCCAGCAGCGGGGATACGCAGTATTTT. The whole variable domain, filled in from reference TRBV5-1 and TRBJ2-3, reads KAGVTQTPRYLIKTRGQQVTLSCSPISGHRSVSWYQQTPGQGLQFLFEYFSETQRNKGNFPGRFSGRQFSNSRSEMNVSTLELGDSALYLCASSGDTQYFGPGTRLTVL.

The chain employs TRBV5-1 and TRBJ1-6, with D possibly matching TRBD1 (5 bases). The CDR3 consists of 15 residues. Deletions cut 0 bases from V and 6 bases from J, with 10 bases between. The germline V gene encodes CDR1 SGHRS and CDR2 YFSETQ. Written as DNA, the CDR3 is TGCGCCAGCAGCTTGGACGGGGCCCCTAATTCACCCCTCCACTTT. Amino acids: CASSLDGAPNSPLHF.

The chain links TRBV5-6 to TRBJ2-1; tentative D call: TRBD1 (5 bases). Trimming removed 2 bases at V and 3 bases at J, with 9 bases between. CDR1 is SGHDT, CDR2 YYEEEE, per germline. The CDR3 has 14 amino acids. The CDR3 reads CASSFRDSYNEQFF. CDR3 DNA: TGTGCCAGCAGCTTCAGAGACAGCTACAATGAGCAGTTCTTC.

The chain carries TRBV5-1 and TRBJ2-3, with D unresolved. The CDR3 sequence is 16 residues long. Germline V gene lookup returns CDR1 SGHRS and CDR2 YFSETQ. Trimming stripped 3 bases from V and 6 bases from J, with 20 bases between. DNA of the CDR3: TGCGCCAGCAGCTCCGGGTGGGTCTCCCCAGATGATACGCAGTATTTT. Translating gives CASSSGWVSPDDTQYF.

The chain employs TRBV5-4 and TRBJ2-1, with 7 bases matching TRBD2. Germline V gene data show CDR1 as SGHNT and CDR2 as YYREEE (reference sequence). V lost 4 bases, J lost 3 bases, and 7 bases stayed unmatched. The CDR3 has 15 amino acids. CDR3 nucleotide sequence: TGTGCCAGCAGCGAAAAGCGGGGAGACTACAATGAGCAGTTCTTC. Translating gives CASSEKRGDYNEQFF.

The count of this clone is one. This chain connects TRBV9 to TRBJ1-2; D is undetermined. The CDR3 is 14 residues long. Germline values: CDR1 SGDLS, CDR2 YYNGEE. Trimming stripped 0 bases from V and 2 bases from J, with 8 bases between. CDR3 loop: CASSVGTGNYGYTF. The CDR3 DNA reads TGTGCCAGCAGCGTAGGGACTGGCAACTATGGCTACACCTTC.

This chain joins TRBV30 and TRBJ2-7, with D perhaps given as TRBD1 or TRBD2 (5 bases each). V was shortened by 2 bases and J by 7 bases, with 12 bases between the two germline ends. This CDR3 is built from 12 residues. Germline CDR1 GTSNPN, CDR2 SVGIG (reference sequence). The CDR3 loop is CAWSSGRWEQYF. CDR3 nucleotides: TGTGCCTGGAGTTCAGGGAGATGGGAGCAGTACTTC.

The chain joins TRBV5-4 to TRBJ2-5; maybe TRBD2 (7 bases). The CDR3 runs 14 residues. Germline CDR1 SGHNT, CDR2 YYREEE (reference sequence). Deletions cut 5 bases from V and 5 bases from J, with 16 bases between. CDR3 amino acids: CASRGAGAWETQYF. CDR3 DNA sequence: TGTGCCAGCAGGGGGGCGGGGGCATGGGAGACCCAGTACTTC.

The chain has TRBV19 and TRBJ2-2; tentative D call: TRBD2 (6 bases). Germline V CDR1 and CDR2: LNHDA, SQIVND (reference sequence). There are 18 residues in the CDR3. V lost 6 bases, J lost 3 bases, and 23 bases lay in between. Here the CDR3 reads CASSWGKEGFKHTGELFF. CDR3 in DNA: TGTGCCAGTAGCTGGGGGAAGGAGGGATTCAAGCACACCGGGGAGCTGTTTTTT.

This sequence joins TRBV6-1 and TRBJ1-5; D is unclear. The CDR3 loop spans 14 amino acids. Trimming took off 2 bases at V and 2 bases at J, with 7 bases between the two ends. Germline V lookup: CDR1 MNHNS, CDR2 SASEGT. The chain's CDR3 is CASSEPGRNQPQHF. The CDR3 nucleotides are TGTGCCAGCAGTGAACCCGGACGCAATCAGCCCCAGCATTTT.

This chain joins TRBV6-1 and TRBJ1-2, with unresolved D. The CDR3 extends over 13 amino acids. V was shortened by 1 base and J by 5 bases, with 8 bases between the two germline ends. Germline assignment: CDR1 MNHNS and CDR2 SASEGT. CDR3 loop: CASSEVGWYGYTF. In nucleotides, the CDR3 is TGTGCCAGCAGTGAAGTTGGGTGGTATGGCTACACCTTC.

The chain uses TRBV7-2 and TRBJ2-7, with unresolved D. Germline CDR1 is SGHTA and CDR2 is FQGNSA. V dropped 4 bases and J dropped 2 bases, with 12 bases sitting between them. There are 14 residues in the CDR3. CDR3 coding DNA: TGTGCCAGCAGCTCAGGCACCCTCCCCTACGAGCAGTACTTC. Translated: CASSSGTLPYEQYF.

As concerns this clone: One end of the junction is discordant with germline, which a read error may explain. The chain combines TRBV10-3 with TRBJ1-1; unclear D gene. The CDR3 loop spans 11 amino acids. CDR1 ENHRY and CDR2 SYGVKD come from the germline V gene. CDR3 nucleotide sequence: TGTGCCATCAGTGGTCCCCTTCTCTTTGCTTTT. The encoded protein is CAISGPLLFAF.

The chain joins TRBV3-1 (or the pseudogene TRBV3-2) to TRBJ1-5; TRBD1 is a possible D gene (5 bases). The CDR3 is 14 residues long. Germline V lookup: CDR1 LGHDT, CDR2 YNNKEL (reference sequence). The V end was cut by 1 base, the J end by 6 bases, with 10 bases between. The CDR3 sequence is CASSQGQGGQPQHF. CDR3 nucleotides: TGTGCCAGCAGCCAAGGGCAGGGTGGTCAGCCCCAGCATTTT.

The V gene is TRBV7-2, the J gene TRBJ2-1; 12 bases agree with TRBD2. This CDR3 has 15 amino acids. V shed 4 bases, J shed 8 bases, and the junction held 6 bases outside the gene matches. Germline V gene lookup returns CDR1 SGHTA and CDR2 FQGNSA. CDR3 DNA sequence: TGTGCCAGCAGCTCACTAGCGGGGGGCGGGTATGAGCAGTTCTTC. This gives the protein CASSSLAGGGYEQFF.

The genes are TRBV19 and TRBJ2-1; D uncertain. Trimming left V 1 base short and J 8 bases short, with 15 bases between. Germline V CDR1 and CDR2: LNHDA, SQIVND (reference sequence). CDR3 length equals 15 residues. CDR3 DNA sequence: TGTGCCAGTAGTATAGCCTTTTCTAGGATCGATGAGCAGTTCTTC. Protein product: CASSIAFSRIDEQFF.

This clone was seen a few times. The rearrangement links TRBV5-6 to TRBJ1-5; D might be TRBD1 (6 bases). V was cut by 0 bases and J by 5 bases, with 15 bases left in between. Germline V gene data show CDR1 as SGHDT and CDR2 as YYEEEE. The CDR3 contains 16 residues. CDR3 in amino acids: CASSLAGGGTYQPQHF. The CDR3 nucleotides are TGTGCCAGCAGCTTGGCCGGGGGGGGCACTTATCAGCCCCAGCATTTT.

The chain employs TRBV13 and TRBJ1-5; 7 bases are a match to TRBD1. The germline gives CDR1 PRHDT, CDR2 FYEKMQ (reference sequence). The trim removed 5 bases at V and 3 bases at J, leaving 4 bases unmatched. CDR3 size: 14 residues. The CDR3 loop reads CASSAGQFNQPQHF. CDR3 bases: TGTGCCAGCAGCGCGGGACAGTTCAATCAGCCCCAGCATTTT.

The CDR3 here is CASSQTGAEGNEQFF. The CDR3, as DNA: TGTGCCAGCAGCCAGACAGGGGCAGAGGGGAATGAGCAGTTCTTC. The chain has TRBV6-4 and TRBJ2-1; the match to TRBD1 covers 8 bases. Germline values: CDR1 MRHNA, CDR2 SNTAGT. The CDR3 consists of 15 residues. V trimming: 6 bases; J trimming: 7 bases; junction bases outside the gene matches: 11.

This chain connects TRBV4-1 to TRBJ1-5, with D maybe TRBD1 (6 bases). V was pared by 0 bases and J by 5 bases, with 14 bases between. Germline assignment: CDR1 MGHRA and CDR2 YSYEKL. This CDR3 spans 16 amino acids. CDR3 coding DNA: TGCGCCAGCAGCCAAGACTTCACAGGGATCTATCAGCCCCAGCATTTT. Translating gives CASSQDFTGIYQPQHF.

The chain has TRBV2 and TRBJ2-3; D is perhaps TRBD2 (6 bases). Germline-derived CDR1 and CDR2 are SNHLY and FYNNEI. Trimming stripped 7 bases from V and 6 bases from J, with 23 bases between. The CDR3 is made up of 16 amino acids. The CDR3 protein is CASTNEVGGIGDTQYF. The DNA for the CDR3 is TGTGCCAGCACAAACGAAGTCGGAGGGATTGGGGATACGCAGTATTTT.

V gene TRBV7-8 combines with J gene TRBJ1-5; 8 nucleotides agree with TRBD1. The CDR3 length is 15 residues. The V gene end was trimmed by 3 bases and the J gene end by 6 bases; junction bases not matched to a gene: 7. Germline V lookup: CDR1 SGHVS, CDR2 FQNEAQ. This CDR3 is CASSFGTGIVQPQHF. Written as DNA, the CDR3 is TGTGCCAGCAGCTTTGGGACAGGAATCGTTCAGCCCCAGCATTTT.